Below are 3 T cell receptor beta chains sequenced from a single sample in a study of T cell responses to AZD1222 COVID-19 vaccine. Some clones are missing from TCRdb's copy, which holds only in-frame ones; the method was immunoSEQ multiplex PCR. The sample records 95,000 to 100,000 clones, 86% being singletons. Sample: peripheral blood, taken on day 0 of AZD1222 vaccination. These receptor sequences come from an adult in good health.

This chain joins TRBV28 and TRBJ2-7; TRBD2 might be the D (6 bases). The CDR3 covers 16 residues. V was trimmed by 6 bases and J by 0 bases, leaving 18 bases between them. Germline V CDR1 and CDR2: MDHEN, SYDVKM. CDR3 nucleotide sequence: TGTGCCAGCAGACCCCGGGGCGGGACCCCCTCCTACGAGCAGTACTTC. This encodes CASRPRGGTPSYEQYF.

This clone was detected only a few times. The J gene is TRBJ1-3, the V gene TRBV4-2; D uncertain. The CDR3 has 16 residues. The germline V and J ends were trimmed by 4 bases and 0 bases, with 13 bases remaining between them. Germline assignment: CDR1 LGHNA and CDR2 YNFKEQ. CDR3 residues: CASSPTERYSGNTIYF. Here the CDR3 DNA reads TGTGCCAGCAGCCCTACGGAGCGTTACTCTGGAAACACCATATATTTT.

The rearrangement joins TRBV29-1 to TRBJ1-5; D is perhaps TRBD1 (6 bases). The CDR3 runs 13 residues. The V and J ends lost 4 bases and 3 bases respectively, with 10 bases between them. Germline V gene sequence: CDR1 SQVTM, CDR2 ANQGSEA. The CDR3 region is CSVVAGDNQPQHF. In DNA, the CDR3 is TGCAGCGTTGTGGCAGGGGACAATCAGCCCCAGCATTTT.